Below, one T cell receptor (beta chain) is given with its context. The data were obtained in a study of blood T cell repertoires in COVID-19. The CDR3 extends over 11 amino acids. The V gene lost 2 bases and the J gene lost 9 bases, with 8 bases spanning the gap. Germline V gives CDR1 SGHDN, CDR2 FVKESK. The authors' processing: Counts of nucleated cells, estimated from reference gene primer amplification, were obtained. Profiled with immunoSEQ multiplex PCR; TCRdb holds only in-frame clones, not every one. D and trimming were read from the DNA, whereas the V and J calls and clone size are those reported in that table. The table lists approximately 120,000 clones, 84% of them singletons, with roughly 6.5% in the top ten.

V is TRBV14 and J is TRBJ2-7; no firm D call. Sequenced: peripheral blood. The TCR sequence derives from a woman aged 45 to 65 with acute or convalescent COVID-19. The CDR3 nucleotides are TGTGCCAGCAGCCAATTGGGCCTGCAGTACTTC. It translates to CASSQLGLQYF.